The clone carrying this TCR beta chain was counted ten times or more. What it binds is not known. This sample is drawn from a study of T-cell reconstitution after alpha-beta-depleted transplantation in children. Points from the study as a whole: Surviving recipient T cells and intrathymic progenitors accounted for some patients' high TCRbeta diversity at day 60. The study reportedly traced alpha-beta T cells about two months after transplant to several hundred expanded graft clones. The main origin of T-cell counts and diversity one year after transplant was newly produced T cells.

Trimming took 5 bases from V and 3 from J, leaving 10 bases between them. CDR1 SGHTA and CDR2 FQGNSA come from the germline V gene. The length of the CDR3 is 14 residues. TCRbeta library preparation incorporated unique molecular identifiers. TCRdb redid the calling of the PCR reads with MiXCR, one entry per CDR3 protein. The table shows under 35,000 distinct CDR3 sequences, with about 5.8% occurring only once. The chain links TRBV7-2 to TRBJ1-4; D gene uncertain. Sequencing used PBMCs, mostly from graft donor cells, obtained 180 days after TCRalphabeta/CD19-depleted stem cell transplant. The receptor was derived from a male patient aged 10 to 17 who had a stem cell transplant for acute myeloid leukemia, so the T cells may come from the graft donor. Here the CDR3 reads CASSLTHPNEKLFF. Here the CDR3 DNA reads TGTGCCAGCAGCCTTACTCACCCTAATGAAAAACTGTTTTTT.